This record concerns one T cell receptor (beta chain) sequence. Its antigen is still unknown. Clones were read by immunoSEQ multiplex PCR, and TCRdb kept only the in-frame ones, dropping some. The table includes about 150,000 clones, approximately 87% detected once. This CDR3 contains 15 residues. Germline lookup yields CDR1 SGHRS and CDR2 YFSETQ. The V end lost 4 bases, the J end lost 4 bases, and 17 bases lay between the germline ends. The sample originates from a study of T cell responses to AZD1222 COVID-19 vaccine. Study results and limitations: Seropositive AZD1222 recipients at baseline numbered only 5 to 7. Most donors were white British, females outnumbered males, and clonal diversity was possibly underestimated. Researchers report vaccine-associated CD4 TCRs spanning spike, with dominance at 160-218 and 743-854.

Sample: peripheral blood, taken on day 0 of MenACWY control vaccination. The clonotype originates from an adult in good health. This sequence joins TRBV5-1 and TRBJ1-1; a possible D gene is TRBD1 (6 bases). The CDR3 is CASSPGFPGVTEAFF. The CDR3, as DNA: TGCGCCAGCAGCCCGGGGTTTCCAGGGGTCACTGAAGCTTTCTTT.